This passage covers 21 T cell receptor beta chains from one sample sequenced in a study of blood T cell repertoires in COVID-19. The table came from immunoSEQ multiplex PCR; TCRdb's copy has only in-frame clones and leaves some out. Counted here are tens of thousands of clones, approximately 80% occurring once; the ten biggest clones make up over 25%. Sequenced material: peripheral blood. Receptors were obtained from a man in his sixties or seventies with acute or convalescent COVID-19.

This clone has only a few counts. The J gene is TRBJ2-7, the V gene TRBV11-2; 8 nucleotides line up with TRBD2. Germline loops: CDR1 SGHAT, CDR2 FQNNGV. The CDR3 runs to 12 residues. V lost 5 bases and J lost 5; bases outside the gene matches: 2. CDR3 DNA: TGTGCCAGCAGCCGGGAGGGAGACGAGCAGTACTTC. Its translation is CASSREGDEQYF.

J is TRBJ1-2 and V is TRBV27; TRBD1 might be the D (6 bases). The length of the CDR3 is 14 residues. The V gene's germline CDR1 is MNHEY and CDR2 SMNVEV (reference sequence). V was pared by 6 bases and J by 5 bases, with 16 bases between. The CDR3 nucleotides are TGTGCCAGCAGCCGGGAACAGGGCGGATATGGCTACACCTTC. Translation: CASSREQGGYGYTF.

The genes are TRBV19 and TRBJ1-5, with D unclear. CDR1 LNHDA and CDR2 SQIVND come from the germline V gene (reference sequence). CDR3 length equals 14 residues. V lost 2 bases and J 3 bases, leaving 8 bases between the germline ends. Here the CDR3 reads CASSITQPNQPQHF. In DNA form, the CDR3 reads TGTGCCAGTAGTATAACACAGCCCAATCAGCCCCAGCATTTT. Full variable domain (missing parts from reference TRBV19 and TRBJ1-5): DGGITQSPKYLFRKEGQNVTLSCEQNLNHDAMYWYRQDPGQGLRLIYYSQIVNDFQKGDIAEGYSVSREKKESFPLTVTSAQKNPTAFYLCASSITQPNQPQHFGDGTRLSIL.

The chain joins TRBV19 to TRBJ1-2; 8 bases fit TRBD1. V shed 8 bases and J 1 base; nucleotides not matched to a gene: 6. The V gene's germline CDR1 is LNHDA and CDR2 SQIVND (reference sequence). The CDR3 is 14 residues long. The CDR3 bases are TGTGCCAGTCTATCCACAGGGGGTAACTATGGCTACACCTTC. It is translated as CASLSTGGNYGYTF. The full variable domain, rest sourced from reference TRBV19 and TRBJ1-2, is DGGITQSPKYLFRKEGQNVTLSCEQNLNHDAMYWYRQDPGQGLRLIYYSQIVNDFQKGDIAEGYSVSREKKESFPLTVTSAQKNPTAFYLCASLSTGGNYGYTFGSGTRLTVV.

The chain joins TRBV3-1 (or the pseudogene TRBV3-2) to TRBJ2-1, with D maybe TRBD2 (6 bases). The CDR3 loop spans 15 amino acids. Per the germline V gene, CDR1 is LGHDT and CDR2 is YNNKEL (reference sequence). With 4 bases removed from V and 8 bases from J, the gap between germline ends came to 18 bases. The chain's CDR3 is CASSRGRREGYEQFF. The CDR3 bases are TGTGCCAGCAGCCGGGGGAGGCGGGAAGGCTATGAGCAGTTCTTC.

CDR3 DNA: TGTGCCAGCACCTCGGGACAGGGACGTTCACCCCTCCACTTT. This gives the protein CASTSGQGRSPLHF. V gene TRBV5-4 combines with J gene TRBJ1-6, with 9 nucleotides matching TRBD1. This CDR3 is built from 14 residues. Germline V gene data show CDR1 as SGHNT and CDR2 as YYREEE (reference sequence). V was clipped by 6 bases and J by 9 bases; unmatched bases: 7.

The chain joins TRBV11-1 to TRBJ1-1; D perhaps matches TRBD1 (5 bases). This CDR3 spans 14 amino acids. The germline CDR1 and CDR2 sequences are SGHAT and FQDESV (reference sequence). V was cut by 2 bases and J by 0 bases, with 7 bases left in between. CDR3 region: CASSLRQLNTEAFF. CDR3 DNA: TGTGCCAGCAGCTTAAGACAGCTGAACACTGAAGCTTTCTTT.

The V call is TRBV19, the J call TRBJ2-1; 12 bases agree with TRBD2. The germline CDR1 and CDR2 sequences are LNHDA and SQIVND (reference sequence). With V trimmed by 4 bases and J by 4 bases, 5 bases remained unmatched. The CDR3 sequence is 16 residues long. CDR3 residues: CASSSGGLAGYNEQFF. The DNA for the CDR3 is TGTGCCAGTAGTAGCGGAGGACTAGCGGGGTACAATGAGCAGTTCTTC.

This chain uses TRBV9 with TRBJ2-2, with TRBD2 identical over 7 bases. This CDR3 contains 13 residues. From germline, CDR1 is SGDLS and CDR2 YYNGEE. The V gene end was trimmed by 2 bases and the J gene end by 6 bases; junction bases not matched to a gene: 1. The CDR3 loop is CASSVTSPGELFF. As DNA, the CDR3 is TGTGCCAGCAGCGTGACTAGCCCCGGGGAGCTGTTTTTT. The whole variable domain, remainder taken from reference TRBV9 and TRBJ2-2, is DSGVTQTPKHLITATGQRVTLRCSPRSGDLSVYWYQQSLDQGLQFLIQYYNGEERAKGNILERFSAQQFPDLHSELNLSSLELGDSALYFCASSVTSPGELFFGEGSRLTVL.

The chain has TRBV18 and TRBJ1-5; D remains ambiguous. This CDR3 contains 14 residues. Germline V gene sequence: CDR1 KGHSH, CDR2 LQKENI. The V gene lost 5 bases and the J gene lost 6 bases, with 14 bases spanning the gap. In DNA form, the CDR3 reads TGTGCCAGCTCATCCTCTCACGGAGGTCAGCCCCAGCATTTT. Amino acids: CASSSSHGGQPQHF.

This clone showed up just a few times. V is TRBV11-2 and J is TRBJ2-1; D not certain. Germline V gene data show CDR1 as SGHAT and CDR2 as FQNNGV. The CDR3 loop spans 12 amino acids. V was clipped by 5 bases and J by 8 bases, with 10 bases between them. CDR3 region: CASSRPADEQFF. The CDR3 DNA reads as TGTGCCAGCAGCCGCCCCGCGGATGAGCAGTTCTTC.

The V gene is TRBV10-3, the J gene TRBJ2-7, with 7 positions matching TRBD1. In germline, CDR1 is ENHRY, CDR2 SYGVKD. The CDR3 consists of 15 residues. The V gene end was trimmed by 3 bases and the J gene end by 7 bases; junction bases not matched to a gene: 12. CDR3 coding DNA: TGTGCCATCAGTGACCCCAAGGGGGCGTTAGTGGAGCAGTACTTC. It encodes CAISDPKGALVEQYF.

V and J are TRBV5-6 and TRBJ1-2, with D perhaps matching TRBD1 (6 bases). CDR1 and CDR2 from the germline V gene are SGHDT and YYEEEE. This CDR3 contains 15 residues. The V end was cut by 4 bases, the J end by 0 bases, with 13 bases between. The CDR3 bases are TGTGCCAGCAGCCTCACACAGGGAACTAACTATGGCTACACCTTC. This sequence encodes CASSLTQGTNYGYTF.

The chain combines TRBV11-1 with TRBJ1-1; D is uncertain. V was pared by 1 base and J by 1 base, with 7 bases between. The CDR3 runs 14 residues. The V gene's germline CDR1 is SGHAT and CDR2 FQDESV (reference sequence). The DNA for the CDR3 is TGTGCCAGCAGCTTAGTGGAGGGGAACACTGAAGCTTTCTTT. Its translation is CASSLVEGNTEAFF.

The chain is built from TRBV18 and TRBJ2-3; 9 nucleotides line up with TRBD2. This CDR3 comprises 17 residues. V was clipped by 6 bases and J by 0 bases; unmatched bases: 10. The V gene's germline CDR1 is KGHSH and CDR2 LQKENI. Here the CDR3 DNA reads TGTGCCAGCTCCTTCACCATAACTAGCGGGAGCACAGATACGCAGTATTTT. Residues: CASSFTITSGSTDTQYF.

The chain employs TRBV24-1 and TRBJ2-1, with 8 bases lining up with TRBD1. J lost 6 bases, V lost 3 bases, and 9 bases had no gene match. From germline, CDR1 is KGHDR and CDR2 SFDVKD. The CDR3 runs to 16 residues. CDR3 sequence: CATSDPRPQGGNEQFF. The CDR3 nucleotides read TGTGCCACCAGTGATCCACGCCCACAGGGGGGCAATGAGCAGTTCTTC.

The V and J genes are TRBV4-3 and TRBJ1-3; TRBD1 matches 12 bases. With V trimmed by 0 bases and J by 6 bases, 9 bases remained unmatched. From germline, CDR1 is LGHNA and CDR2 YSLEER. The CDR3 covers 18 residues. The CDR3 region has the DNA TGCGCCAGCAGCCAAGAGTTAGGGGACAGGGGGCAATCAAACACCATATATTTT. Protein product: CASSQELGDRGQSNTIYF.

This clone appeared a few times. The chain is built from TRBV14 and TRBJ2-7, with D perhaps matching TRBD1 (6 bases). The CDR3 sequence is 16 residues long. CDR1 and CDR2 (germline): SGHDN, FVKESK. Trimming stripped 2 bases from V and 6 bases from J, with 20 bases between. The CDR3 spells CASSQLQGTGKREQYF. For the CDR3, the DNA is TGTGCCAGCAGCCAACTGCAAGGCACAGGGAAACGCGAGCAGTACTTC.

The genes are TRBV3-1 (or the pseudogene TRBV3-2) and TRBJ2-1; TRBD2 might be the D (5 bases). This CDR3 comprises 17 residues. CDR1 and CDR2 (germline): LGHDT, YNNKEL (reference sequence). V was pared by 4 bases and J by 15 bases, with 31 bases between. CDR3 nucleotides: TGTGCCAGCAGCCGTACGCCCCGGAGGCCTTTTTATCGAAGGCGGTTCTTC. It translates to CASSRTPRRPFYRRRFF.

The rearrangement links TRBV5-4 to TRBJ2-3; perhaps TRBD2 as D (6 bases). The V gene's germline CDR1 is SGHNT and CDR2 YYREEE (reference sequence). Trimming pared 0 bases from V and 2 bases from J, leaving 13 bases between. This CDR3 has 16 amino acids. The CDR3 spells CASSLGLRGYTDTQYF. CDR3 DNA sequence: TGTGCCAGCAGCTTGGGACTGCGGGGCTACACAGATACGCAGTATTTT.

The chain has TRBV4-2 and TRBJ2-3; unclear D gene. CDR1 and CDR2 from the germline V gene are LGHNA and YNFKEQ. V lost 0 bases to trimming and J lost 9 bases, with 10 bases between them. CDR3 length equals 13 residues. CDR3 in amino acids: CASSQEESKTQYF. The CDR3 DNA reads TGTGCCAGCAGCCAAGAGGAGAGCAAGACGCAGTATTTT.